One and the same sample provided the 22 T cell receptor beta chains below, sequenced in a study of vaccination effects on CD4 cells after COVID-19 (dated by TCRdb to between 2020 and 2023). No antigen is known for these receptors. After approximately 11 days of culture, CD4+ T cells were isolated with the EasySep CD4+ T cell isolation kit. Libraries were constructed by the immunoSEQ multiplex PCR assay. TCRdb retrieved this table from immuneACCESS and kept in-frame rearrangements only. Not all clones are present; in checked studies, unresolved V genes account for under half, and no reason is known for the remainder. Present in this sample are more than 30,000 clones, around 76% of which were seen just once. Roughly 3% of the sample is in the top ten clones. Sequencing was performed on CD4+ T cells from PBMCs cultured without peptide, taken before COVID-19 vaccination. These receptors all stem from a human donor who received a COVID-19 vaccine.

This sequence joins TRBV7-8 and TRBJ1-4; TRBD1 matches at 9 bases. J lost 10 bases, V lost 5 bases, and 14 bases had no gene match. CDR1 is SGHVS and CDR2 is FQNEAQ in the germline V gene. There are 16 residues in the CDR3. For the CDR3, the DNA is TGTGCCAGCAGCCAAAGGCCGGGACAGGGAGGTGGAAAACTGTTTTTT. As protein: CASSQRPGQGGGKLFF.

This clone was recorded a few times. The CDR3 loop reads CASSQDRGRGNTEAFF. The CDR3 DNA follows: TGTGCCAGCAGCCAAGATCGGGGCAGGGGGAACACTGAAGCTTTCTTT. This chain links TRBV4-2 with TRBJ1-1, with D tentatively TRBD1 (6 bases). The CDR3 runs 16 residues. Trimming stripped 0 bases from V and 1 base from J, with 12 bases between. The germline gives CDR1 LGHNA, CDR2 YNFKEQ.

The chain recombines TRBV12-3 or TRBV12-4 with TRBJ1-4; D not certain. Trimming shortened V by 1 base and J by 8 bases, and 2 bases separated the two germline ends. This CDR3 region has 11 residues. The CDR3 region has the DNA TGTGCCAGCAGTTTAGGGGAAAAACTGTTTTTT. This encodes CASSLGEKLFF.

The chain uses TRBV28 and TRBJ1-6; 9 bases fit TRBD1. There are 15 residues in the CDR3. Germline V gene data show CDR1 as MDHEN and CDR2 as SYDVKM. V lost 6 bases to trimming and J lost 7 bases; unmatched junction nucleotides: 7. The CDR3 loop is CASSQTGGENSPLHF. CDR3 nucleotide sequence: TGTGCCAGCAGCCAAACAGGGGGCGAGAATTCACCCCTCCACTTT.

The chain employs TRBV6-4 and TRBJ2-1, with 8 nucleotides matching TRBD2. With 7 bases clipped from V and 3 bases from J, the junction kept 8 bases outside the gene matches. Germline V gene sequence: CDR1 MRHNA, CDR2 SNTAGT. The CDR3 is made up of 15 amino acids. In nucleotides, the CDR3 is TGTGCCAGCAAGAAGGAGCGGGGGCTCTACAATGAGCAGTTCTTC. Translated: CASKKERGLYNEQFF.

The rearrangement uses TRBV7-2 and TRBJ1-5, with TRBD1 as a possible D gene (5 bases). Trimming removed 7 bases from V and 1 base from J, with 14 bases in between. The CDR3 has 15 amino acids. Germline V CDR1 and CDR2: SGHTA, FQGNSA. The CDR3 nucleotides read TGTGCCAGCACCCCCGGGGGGGGAAGCAATCAGCCCCAGCATTTT. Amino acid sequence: CASTPGGGSNQPQHF. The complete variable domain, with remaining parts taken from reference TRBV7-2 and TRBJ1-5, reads GAGVSQSPSNKVTEKGKDVELRCDPISGHTALYWYRQSLGQGLEFLIYFQGNSAPDKSGLPSDRFSAERTGGSVSTLTIQRTQQEDSAVYLCASTPGGGSNQPQHFGDGTRLSIL.

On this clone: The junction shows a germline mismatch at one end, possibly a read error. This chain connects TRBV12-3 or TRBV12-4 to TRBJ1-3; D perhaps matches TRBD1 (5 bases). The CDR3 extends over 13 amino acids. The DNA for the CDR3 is TGTGCCAGCAGACAAGGGGCTGGGAACACCATATATTTT. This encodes CASRQGAGNTIYF.

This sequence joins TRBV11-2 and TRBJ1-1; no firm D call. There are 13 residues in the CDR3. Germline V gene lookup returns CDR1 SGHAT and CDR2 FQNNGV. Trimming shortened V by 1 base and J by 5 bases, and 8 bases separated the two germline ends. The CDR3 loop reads CASSLARNTEAFF. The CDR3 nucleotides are TGTGCCAGCAGCTTAGCCCGGAATACTGAAGCTTTCTTT. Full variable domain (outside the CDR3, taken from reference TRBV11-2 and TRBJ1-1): EAGVAQSPRYKIIEKRQSVAFWCNPISGHATLYWYQQILGQGPKLLIQFQNNGVVDDSQLPKDRFSAERLKGVDSTLKIQPAKLEDSAVYLCASSLARNTEAFFGQGTRLTVV.

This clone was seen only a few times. The DNA for the CDR3 is TGTGCCTGGAGAGCGGGTAACTATGGCTACACCTTC. Its translation: CAWRAGNYGYTF. This chain links TRBV30 with TRBJ1-2; D not resolved. The CDR3 totals 12 residues. The ends were cut back, 3 bases at V and 1 base at J, with 6 bases in the middle. Germline CDR1 reads GTSNPN; CDR2 reads SVGIG (reference sequence).

The CDR3 nucleotides are TGTGCCAGCAGTATCCTAGGGAGCTCCTACAATGAGCAGTTCTTC. This gives the protein CASSILGSSYNEQFF. The chain has TRBV2 and TRBJ2-1; possibly TRBD2 for D (5 bases). V lost 5 bases to trimming and J lost 0 bases, with 11 bases between them. Germline V CDR1 and CDR2: SNHLY, FYNNEI. The CDR3 runs 15 residues.

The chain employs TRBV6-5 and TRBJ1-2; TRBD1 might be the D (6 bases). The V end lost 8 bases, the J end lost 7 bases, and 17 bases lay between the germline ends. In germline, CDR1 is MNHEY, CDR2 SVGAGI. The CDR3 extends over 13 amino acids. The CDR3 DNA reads TGTGCCAGCTCTGACGGGGGGCAGGCTGGCTACACCTTC. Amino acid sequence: CASSDGGQAGYTF.

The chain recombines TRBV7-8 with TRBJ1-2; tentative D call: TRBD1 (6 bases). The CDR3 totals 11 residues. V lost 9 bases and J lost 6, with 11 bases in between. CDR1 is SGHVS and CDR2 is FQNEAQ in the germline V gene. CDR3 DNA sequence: TGTGCCAGTACAGGGAGAGATGGCTACACCTTC. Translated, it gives CASTGRDGYTF.

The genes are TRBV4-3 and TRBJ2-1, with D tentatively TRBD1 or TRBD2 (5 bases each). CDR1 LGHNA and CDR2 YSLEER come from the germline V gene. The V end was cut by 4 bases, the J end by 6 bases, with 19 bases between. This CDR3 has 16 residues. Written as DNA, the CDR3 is TGCGCCAGCAGCCGGGGCTTCATCGGGACGATCAATGAGCAGTTCTTC. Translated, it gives CASSRGFIGTINEQFF.

The CDR3 sequence is CASSLGQGFDGYTF. CDR3 nucleotide sequence: TGTGCCAGCAGCTTAGGTCAGGGGTTCGATGGCTACACCTTC. The chain carries TRBV7-9 and TRBJ1-2; D is possibly TRBD1 (6 bases). Germline CDR1 is SEHNR and CDR2 is FQNEAQ (reference sequence). Trimming took 1 base from V and 6 from J, leaving 12 bases between them. This CDR3 is built from 14 residues.

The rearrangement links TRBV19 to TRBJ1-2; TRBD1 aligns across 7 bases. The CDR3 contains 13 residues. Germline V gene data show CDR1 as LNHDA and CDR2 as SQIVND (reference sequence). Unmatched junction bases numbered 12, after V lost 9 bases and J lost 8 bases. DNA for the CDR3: TGTGCCAGCAGACCGGGACAGTCCAACGGCTACACCTTC. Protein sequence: CASRPGQSNGYTF.

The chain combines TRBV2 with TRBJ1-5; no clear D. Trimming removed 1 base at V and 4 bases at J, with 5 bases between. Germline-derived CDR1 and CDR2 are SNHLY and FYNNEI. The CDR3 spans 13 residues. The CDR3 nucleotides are TGTGCCAGCAGTGAAGAAGGGAATCAGCCCCAGCATTTT. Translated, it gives CASSEEGNQPQHF.

The chain's CDR3 is CASSKLFGTANEAFF. The CDR3 DNA reads TGCGCCAGCAGCAAACTCTTCGGGACAGCCAATGAAGCTTTCTTT. The chain combines TRBV5-1 with TRBJ1-1; 7 nucleotides match TRBD1. CDR1 and CDR2 (germline): SGHRS, YFSETQ. The CDR3 loop spans 15 amino acids. Trimming cost V 4 bases and J 7 bases; bases outside gene matches: 13.

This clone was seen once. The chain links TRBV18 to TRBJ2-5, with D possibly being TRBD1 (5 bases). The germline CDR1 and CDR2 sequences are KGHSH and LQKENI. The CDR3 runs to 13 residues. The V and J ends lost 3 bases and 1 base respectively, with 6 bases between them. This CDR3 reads CASSPTVQETQYF. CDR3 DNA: TGTGCCAGCTCACCGACAGTCCAAGAGACCCAGTACTTC.

Here the CDR3 reads CASSVGQVAYGYTF. DNA of the CDR3: TGTGCCAGCAGTGTCGGACAGGTCGCATATGGCTACACCTTC. The rearrangement uses TRBV2 and TRBJ1-2, with TRBD1 identical over 7 bases. V shed 4 bases and J 5 bases; nucleotides not matched to a gene: 7. CDR3 length equals 14 residues. Germline CDR1 reads SNHLY; CDR2 reads FYNNEI.

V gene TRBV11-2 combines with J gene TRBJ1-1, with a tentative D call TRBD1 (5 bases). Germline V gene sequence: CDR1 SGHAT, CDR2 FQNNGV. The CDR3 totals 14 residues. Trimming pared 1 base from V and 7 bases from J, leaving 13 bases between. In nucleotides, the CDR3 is TGTGCCAGCAGCTTAGCAGGGTATGATGTTGAAGCTTTCTTT. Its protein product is CASSLAGYDVEAFF.

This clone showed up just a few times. As DNA, the CDR3 is TGTGCCAGCAGTTACTCGTGGACGGTGAACACTGAAGCTTTCTTT. Encoded protein: CASSYSWTVNTEAFF. The genes are TRBV6-5 and TRBJ1-1; D ambiguous. V lost 0 bases, J lost 0 bases, and 8 bases lay in between. The CDR3 sequence is 15 residues long. The germline CDR1 and CDR2 sequences are MNHEY and SVGAGI.

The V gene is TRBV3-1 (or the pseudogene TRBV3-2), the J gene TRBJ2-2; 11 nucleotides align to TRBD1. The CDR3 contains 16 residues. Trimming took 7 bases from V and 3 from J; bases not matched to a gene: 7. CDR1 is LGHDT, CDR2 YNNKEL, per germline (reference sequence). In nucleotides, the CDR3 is TGTGCCAGCAACAGGGACAGGGGGTTAGACACCGGGGAGCTGTTTTTT. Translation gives CASNRDRGLDTGELFF.